The sequence of this T cell receptor (beta chain) was determined in a study of shared clonotypes between healthy human individuals. The CDR3 sequence is 11 residues long. Trimming cost V 7 bases and J 9 bases, with 13 bases left between them. CDR1 is SQVTM, CDR2 ANQGSEA, per germline. Profiled with immunoSEQ multiplex PCR; TCRdb holds only in-frame clones, not every one. The sample includes fewer than 500,000 clones, about 79% of them seen just once. The origin of this receptor is a woman aged 40-49 years in good health. Some clones in this sample may be carry-over from other donors' samples. The chain employs TRBV29-1 and TRBJ2-1; D possibly corresponds to TRBD2 (5 bases). The specimen sequenced was PBMCs. In DNA form, the CDR3 reads TGCAGCGCCGGTTGGGAGATTGAGCAGTTCTTC. This codes for CSAGWEIEQFF.